The TCR beta chain under discussion was sequenced for a study of T cells in Graves' hyperthyroidism and ophthalmopathy. This CDR3 is built from 14 residues. Trimming took off 2 bases at V and 7 bases at J, with 14 bases between the two ends. Germline assignment: CDR1 MNHEY and CDR2 SVGAGI. Researchers took RNA transcripts and amplified the TCR beta CDR3 regions from them. HTBI primers were used for first-round RT-PCR of the TCR CDR3. TCRdb passed the multiplex PCR reads through MiXCR, listing each CDR3 protein once. The repertoire includes about 680,000 distinct CDR3 sequences, under 45% of them detected once, and roughly 31% sits in the top ten. A patient was excluded if there was uncontrolled infection, other autoimmune disease, pregnancy or lactation.

Material for sequencing was blood. The TCR sequence derives from a woman in her thirties or forties with Graves' hyperthyroidism. This rearrangement joins TRBV6-5 to TRBJ1-2, with D unclear. The CDR3 region is CASSYNSLSLGYTF. CDR3 in DNA: TGTGCCAGCAGTTACAACAGCCTCAGCCTTGGCTACACCTTC.